This TCR beta chain was observed in a study of T cell repertoires and HLA-DP antigens. Note on this clone: As yet, its antigen is unknown.

For pre-culture CD4+ samples, the target was 200,000 to 250,000 T cell genomes. Here immunoSEQ multiplex PCR was the method, and the copy in TCRdb shows in-frame clones only, minus some. The table records about 120,000 clones, over 90% of them present only once. Whole-study findings and limits: Sorted CD137+ clonality was about 0.4 for both alloantigens, versus around 0.04 pre-culture.

The CDR3 totals 10 residues. Looked up from germline, CDR1 is SQVTM and CDR2 is ANQGSEA. V dropped 2 bases and J dropped 6 bases, with 4 bases sitting between them. The receptor was isolated from a woman aged 18-35 years in good health and CMV-seronegative. V is TRBV29-1 and J is TRBJ1-1; no definite D call. Sequenced sample: CD4+ T cells from PBMCs. The CDR3 bases are TGCAGCGTTGAAAACGCTGAAGCTTTCTTT. It encodes CSVENAEAFF.